What follows is one T cell receptor beta chain and its context. Trimming took off 1 base at V and 5 bases at J, with 17 bases between the two ends. This CDR3 is built from 16 residues. Germline V CDR1 and CDR2: LNHDA, SQIVND (reference sequence). Evenly divided among several immunoSEQ plates was the genomic DNA of each subset. Here immunoSEQ multiplex PCR was the method, and the copy in TCRdb shows in-frame clones only, minus some. The sample has about 360,000 clones, about 70% seen once. This sample is part of a study of shared clonotypes between healthy human individuals. The chain links TRBV19 to TRBJ2-5, with D perhaps matching TRBD2 (6 bases). This clonotype originated in a young man in good health. Material: memory CD4+ T cells sorted from blood. The subset denotes: CD45RA-negative fraction. CDR3 nucleotide sequence: TGTGCCAGTAGTATAGTTGGGGGACTCCTGGGGGAGACCCAGTACTTC. This gives the protein CASSIVGGLLGETQYF.